This T cell receptor (beta chain) was sequenced during a study of T cell changes during pregnancy in multiple sclerosis. Using immunoSEQ multiplex PCR, the repertoire was profiled, and TCRdb retains in-frame clones only, with some absent. The repertoire holds around 50,000 clones, with 75% to 95% as singletons. The CDR3 has 16 residues. Trimming stripped 5 bases from V and 4 bases from J, with 18 bases between. In germline, CDR1 is MDHEN, CDR2 SYDVKM. Source: peripheral blood, taken after pregnancy. This clonotype was sampled from a female donor in good health, enrolled as a control in a pregnancy study. This chain connects TRBV28 to TRBJ2-1; D is undetermined. CDR3 protein: CASSANGARPYNEQFF. In DNA form, the CDR3 reads TGTGCCAGCAGTGCCAACGGAGCGCGACCATACAATGAGCAGTTCTTC.